The clone carrying this T cell receptor (beta chain) has more than one count but fewer than ten. CDR1 and CDR2 from the germline V gene are SEHNR and FQNEAQ (reference sequence). The CDR3 contains 15 residues. With 4 bases removed from V and 5 bases from J, the gap between germline ends came to 14 bases. Measured with immunoSEQ multiplex PCR; TCRdb has only the in-frame clones, and not every one. The sample lists about 190,000 clones, around nine tenths occurring once. This sample was included in a study of blood T cell repertoires in COVID-19. Study background: In each case, the material was cDNA or gDNA derived from T cells, B-cell-depleted T cells, or PBMCs.

This TCR came from a middle-aged woman who had recovered from COVID-19. This chain joins TRBV7-9 and TRBJ1-4, with D unresolved. Sequenced: peripheral blood. For the CDR3, the DNA is TGTGCCAGCAGCTCAGCCTCCACCGAGAATGAAAAACTGTTTTTT. As protein: CASSSASTENEKLFF.